A selection of T cell receptor beta chains follows, all from one sample in a study of shared clonotypes between healthy human individuals. This table comes from immunoSEQ multiplex PCR, and its TCRdb copy is limited to in-frame clones, with some not included. The data hold around 1.1 million clones, with approximately 80% observed a single time. The sample taken for sequencing was memory CD4+ T cells from PBMCs. These TCRs come from a man between 18 and 35 years old in good health. Some clones in this sample may be carry-over from other donors' samples. Each CDR3 is given with its conserved first and last residue. Fields, in order: V gene, D gene, J gene, clone size, CDR3 DNA, CDR3 protein. D genes are given only for firm matches. Only some rows state a clone size, as once, few, many or a class for expanded clones.

v_gene: TRBV9; d_gene: NA; j_gene: TRBJ2-3; abundance: NA; CDR3nt: TGTGCCAGCAGCGGCGATCGGGACGGCACAGATACGCAGTATTTT; CDR3aa: CASSGDRDGTDTQYF
v_gene: TRBV2; d_gene: NA; j_gene: TRBJ2-3; abundance: NA; CDR3nt: TGTGCCAGCAGTGAAGCGCGGGCACCAACTGTGTATTTT; CDR3aa: CASSEARAPTVYF
v_gene: TRBV5-1; d_gene: NA; j_gene: TRBJ2-7; abundance: NA; CDR3nt: TGCGCCAGCAGCTTGGATGACGGGGCTGGATACGAGCAGTACTTC; CDR3aa: CASSLDDGAGYEQYF
v_gene: TRBV5-1; d_gene: TRBD1; j_gene: TRBJ1-2; abundance: NA; CDR3nt: TGCGCCAGCAGCCCGGGGACAGGGGGCGCCGCCAGCTACACCTTC; CDR3aa: CASSPGTGGAASYTF
v_gene: TRBV21-1; d_gene: NA; j_gene: TRBJ2-7; abundance: NA; CDR3nt: TGTGCCAGCAGCAAAGACTCATCACCCGGGTGCCTGGACAGAGCCTACGAGCAGTACTTC; CDR3aa: CASSKDSSPGCLDRAYEQYF
v_gene: TRBV6-5; d_gene: NA; j_gene: TRBJ1-1; abundance: NA; CDR3nt: TGTGCCAGCAGCTATTATTCCATGAACACTGAAGCTTTCTTT; CDR3aa: CASSYYSMNTEAFF
v_gene: TRBV5-1; d_gene: NA; j_gene: TRBJ2-3; abundance: NA; CDR3nt: TGCGCCAGCAGCTTCGTGAGCTTCACAGATACGCAGTATTTT; CDR3aa: CASSFVSFTDTQYF
v_gene: TRBV5-1; d_gene: TRBD2; j_gene: TRBJ2-7; abundance: NA; CDR3nt: TGCGCCAGCAGCTTGGGGACTAGCGGGACCGCCTACGAGCAGTACTTC; CDR3aa: CASSLGTSGTAYEQYF
v_gene: TRBV28; d_gene: NA; j_gene: TRBJ1-2; abundance: NA; CDR3nt: TGTGCCAGCAGTTTAGGTAGCAACTATGGCTACACCTTC; CDR3aa: CASSLGSNYGYTF
v_gene: TRBV29-1; d_gene: NA; j_gene: TRBJ2-3; abundance: once; CDR3nt: TGCAGCGTTGGTGCGTCGTCGATCAATGGGGGCACAGATACGCAGTATTTT; CDR3aa: CSVGASSINGGTDTQYF
v_gene: TRBV2; d_gene: TRBD2; j_gene: TRBJ2-1; abundance: NA; CDR3nt: TGTGCCTGCCTTTTTAATAGCGGGAGTAATGAGCAGTTCTTC; CDR3aa: CACLFNSGSNEQFF
v_gene: TRBV20-1; d_gene: NA; j_gene: TRBJ1-5; abundance: NA; CDR3nt: TGCAGTGCTGGGAGTCAGCCCCAGCATTTT; CDR3aa: CSAGSQPQHF
v_gene: TRBV28; d_gene: NA; j_gene: TRBJ1-2; abundance: NA; CDR3nt: TGTGCCAGCAGTCGCCACGCGGCGAAGACAGTGCCCGGGGGCTACACCTTC; CDR3aa: CASSRHAAKTVPGGYTF
v_gene: TRBV5-1; d_gene: NA; j_gene: TRBJ1-2; abundance: few; CDR3nt: TGCGCCAGCAGCTTCAGCGACTATGGCTACACCTTC; CDR3aa: CASSFSDYGYTF
v_gene: TRBV2; d_gene: TRBD2; j_gene: TRBJ2-3; abundance: NA; CDR3nt: TGTGCCAGCAGTGGGGGACTAGCGGCCACAGATACGCAGTATTTT; CDR3aa: CASSGGLAATDTQYF
v_gene: TRBV7-2; d_gene: TRBD1; j_gene: TRBJ2-5; abundance: NA; CDR3nt: TGTGCCAGCAGCTCCCGGACAGGGCAAGAGACCCAGTACTTC; CDR3aa: CASSSRTGQETQYF
v_gene: TRBV7-9; d_gene: NA; j_gene: TRBJ2-1; abundance: few; CDR3nt: TGTGCCAGCAGCTTAGTTAGTATGGGTGAGCAGTTCTTC; CDR3aa: CASSLVSMGEQFF
v_gene: TRBV13; d_gene: NA; j_gene: TRBJ1-3; abundance: few; CDR3nt: TGTGCCAGCAGCGAGGATACACGGTATTCTGGAAACACCATATATTTT; CDR3aa: CASSEDTRYSGNTIYF
v_gene: TRBV30; d_gene: TRBD1; j_gene: TRBJ2-7; abundance: NA; CDR3nt: TGTGCCTGGAGTAAGACAGGGTTTGGGCGTGAGCAGTACTTC; CDR3aa: CAWSKTGFGREQYF
v_gene: TRBV16; d_gene: NA; j_gene: TRBJ2-7; abundance: NA; CDR3nt: TGTGCCAGCAGCCAATTGTACTCCTACGAGCAGTACTTC; CDR3aa: CASSQLYSYEQYF
v_gene: TRBV9; d_gene: TRBD2; j_gene: TRBJ2-4; abundance: few; CDR3nt: TGTGCCAGCAGCTCGGGACTACTCAAAAACATTCAGTACTTC; CDR3aa: CASSSGLLKNIQYF
v_gene: TRBV5-4; d_gene: NA; j_gene: TRBJ1-3; abundance: once; CDR3nt: TGTGCCAGCAGCTTGGATTCAGGGTCTGGAAACACCATATATTTT; CDR3aa: CASSLDSGSGNTIYF
v_gene: TRBV2; d_gene: NA; j_gene: TRBJ2-7; abundance: NA; CDR3nt: TGTGCCAGCAGGACCGGCGGGCAGTCCTACGAGCAGTACTTC; CDR3aa: CASRTGGQSYEQYF
v_gene: TRBV6-1; d_gene: NA; j_gene: TRBJ2-4; abundance: NA; CDR3nt: TGTGCCAGCAGTGAGGTTACCCTAGCCAAAAACATTCAGTACTTC; CDR3aa: CASSEVTLAKNIQYF
v_gene: TRBV28; d_gene: NA; j_gene: TRBJ1-4; abundance: NA; CDR3nt: TGTGCCAGCAGTTTATACGGGGTTTGGGAAAAACTGTTTTTT; CDR3aa: CASSLYGVWEKLFF